One sample yielded the 29 T cell receptor beta chains listed below, sequenced in a study of human thymus T cells. Using immunoSEQ multiplex PCR, the repertoire was profiled, and TCRdb retains in-frame clones only, with some absent. Of fewer than 85,000 clones listed, 85% to 95% are singletons. Resections removed during corrective heart surgery provided the thymus tissue used. Material: thymus tissue. Receptor source: a girl less than two years old with a congenital heart defect but otherwise immunologically healthy.

The rearrangement joins TRBV21-1 to TRBJ2-3; the D segment call TRBD2 is taken from the table without a DNA check. TRBV21-1 is deemed a pseudogene. This CDR3 contains 17 residues. The DNA for the CDR3 is TGTGCCAGCAGCATTCGACTTACTAGCGCACACACAGATACGCAGTATTTT. It yields the protein CASSIRLTSAHTDTQYF.

V usage is TRBV6-1 and J usage is TRBJ1-1; no clear D. V was pared by 7 bases and J by 4 bases, with 10 bases between. This CDR3 comprises 12 residues. The germline V gene encodes CDR1 MNHNS and CDR2 SASEGT. The DNA for the CDR3 is TGTGCCAGCAATTGGTTGAGCACTGAAGCTTTCTTT. Residues: CASNWLSTEAFF.

The rearrangement joins TRBV9 to TRBJ2-7; D gene uncertain. V lost 0 bases to trimming and J lost 0 bases, with 7 bases between them. The CDR3 is made up of 14 amino acids. Germline V CDR1 and CDR2: SGDLS, YYNGEE. The CDR3 sequence is CASSVDQSSYEQYF. The CDR3, as DNA: TGTGCCAGCAGCGTAGACCAGAGCTCCTACGAGCAGTACTTC.

The rearrangement uses TRBV11-2 and TRBJ2-4; the D is unclear. The CDR3 covers 13 residues. Trimming took off 5 bases at V and 8 bases at J, with 13 bases between the two ends. Germline-derived CDR1 and CDR2 are SGHAT and FQNNGV. The CDR3 coding sequence is TGTGCCAGCAGCCAAGACTCGTGTGACATTCAGTACTTC. Encoded protein: CASSQDSCDIQYF.

The chain recombines TRBV5-1 with TRBJ1-2; weak D call: TRBD1 (5 bases). The CDR3 spans 13 residues. V was trimmed by 4 bases and J by 6 bases, leaving 13 bases between them. Germline assignment: CDR1 SGHRS and CDR2 YFSETQ. The CDR3 protein is CASSIGTQDGYTF. The CDR3 DNA is TGCGCCAGCAGCATCGGGACTCAGGATGGCTACACCTTC.

The CDR3 spells CASSLEGHRTEAFF. The CDR3 DNA reads as TGCGCCAGCAGCTTGGAGGGACACCGCACTGAAGCTTTCTTT. The V call is TRBV5-1, the J call TRBJ1-1, with D perhaps TRBD1 (6 bases). The germline V gene encodes CDR1 SGHRS and CDR2 YFSETQ. V was trimmed by 0 bases and J by 4 bases, leaving 10 bases between them. The CDR3 is made up of 14 amino acids.

V and J are TRBV4-2 and TRBJ2-1, with D uncertain. Germline-derived CDR1 and CDR2 are LGHNA and YNFKEQ. The CDR3 has 12 amino acids. Trimming shortened V by 3 bases and J by 5 bases, and 5 bases separated the two germline ends. The CDR3 reads CASSHADNEQFF. The DNA of the CDR3 is TGTGCCAGCAGCCACGCTGACAATGAGCAGTTCTTC.

CDR3 in DNA: TGTGCCAGCAGTTTCGTGCGGGAAAACCTCTATGGCTACACCTTC. It specifies CASSFVRENLYGYTF. This sequence joins TRBV28 and TRBJ1-2, with D hard to call. This CDR3 is built from 15 residues. Germline lookup yields CDR1 MDHEN and CDR2 SYDVKM. The V end was cut by 3 bases, the J end by 4 bases, with 15 bases between.

The chain combines TRBV27 with TRBJ2-4; the D gene is possibly TRBD2 (6 bases). The CDR3 loop spans 15 amino acids. Germline CDR1 reads MNHEY; CDR2 reads SMNVEV (reference sequence). The V end was cut by 8 bases, the J end by 0 bases, with 14 bases between. CDR3 in amino acids: CASSGLGLAKNIQYF. CDR3 DNA sequence: TGTGCCAGCTCGGGGCTGGGACTAGCCAAAAACATTCAGTACTTC.

This clone has just one count. V and J are TRBV5-8 and TRBJ2-1, with D uncertain. With 0 bases removed from V and 7 bases from J, the gap between germline ends came to 14 bases. The CDR3 is made up of 15 amino acids. Germline loops: CDR1 SGHTS, CDR2 YDEGEE. CDR3 sequence: CASSLASRIGNEQFF. Here the CDR3 DNA reads TGTGCCAGCAGCTTGGCCAGCCGCATCGGGAATGAGCAGTTCTTC.

The chain carries TRBV7-9 and TRBJ2-7, with 13 bases lining up with TRBD2. This CDR3 comprises 17 residues. The V segment lost 3 bases and the J segment 0 bases; nucleotides outside the gene matches: 5. Germline V gene data show CDR1 as SEHNR and CDR2 as FQNEAQ (reference sequence). The CDR3 DNA reads as TGTGCCAGCAGCTTGGGGACTAGCGGGGCGAGCTCCTACGAGCAGTACTTC. Protein sequence: CASSLGTSGASSYEQYF. The variable domain in full, completed from reference TRBV7-9 and TRBJ2-7, reads DTGVSQNPRHKITKRGQNVTFRCDPISEHNRLYWYRQTLGQGPEFLTYFQNEAQLEKSRLLSDRFSAERPKGSFSTLEIQRTEQGDSAMYLCASSLGTSGASSYEQYFGPGTRLTVT.

The chain employs TRBV2 and TRBJ2-1, with 7 bases fitting TRBD2. Germline loops: CDR1 SNHLY, CDR2 FYNNEI. This CDR3 contains 19 residues. The ends lost 6 bases at V and 8 bases at J; junction bases unmatched: 25. CDR3 in amino acids: CASSSPAEGLVGGPHEQFF. DNA of the CDR3: TGTGCCAGCAGCTCTCCCGCGGAGGGATTAGTGGGAGGGCCCCATGAGCAGTTCTTC. Variable domain in full (rest from reference TRBV2 and TRBJ2-1): EPEVTQTPSHQVTQMGQEVILRCVPISNHLYFYWYRQILGQKVEFLVSFYNNEISEKSEIFDDQFSVERPDGSNFTLKIRSTKLEDSAMYFCASSSPAEGLVGGPHEQFFGPGTRLTVL.

The chain carries TRBV7-2 and TRBJ2-7, with 9 bases aligning to TRBD1. CDR1 and CDR2 (germline): SGHTA, FQGNSA. CDR3 length equals 16 residues. The trim removed 5 bases at V and 4 bases at J, leaving 12 bases unmatched. The CDR3 bases are TGTGCCAGCAGCGTAGGCCCCCGGGACAGGGTGTACGAGCAGTACTTC. This codes for CASSVGPRDRVYEQYF.

This chain's CDR3 is CATSSESGTGNWRDTEAFF. The CDR3 DNA sequence: TGTGCCACCAGCAGCGAATCCGGGACAGGGAATTGGAGGGACACTGAAGCTTTCTTT. The chain recombines TRBV15 with TRBJ1-1; 9 bases line up with TRBD1. The CDR3 runs to 19 residues. The J segment lost 3 bases and the V segment lost 3 bases, leaving 17 bases of the junction unmatched. Germline CDR1 LNHNV, CDR2 YYDKDF (reference sequence).

The chain couples TRBV14 to TRBJ2-1, with 7 nucleotides matching TRBD2. With 1 base clipped from V and 2 bases from J, the junction kept 14 bases outside the gene matches. The germline gives CDR1 SGHDN, CDR2 FVKESK. The CDR3 sequence is 19 residues long. CDR3 residues: CASSQGLIVAGDPYNEQFF. For the CDR3, the DNA is TGTGCCAGCAGCCAAGGCTTGATCGTTGCGGGAGACCCCTACAATGAGCAGTTCTTC.

This chain links TRBV23-1 with TRBJ1-4; 7 bases line up with TRBD1. TRBV23-1 is annotated as an ORF whose role is uncertain. V dropped 8 bases and J dropped 4; count of bases not matched to a gene: 7. The CDR3 has 14 amino acids. CDR3 residues: CASFQGGGNEKLFF. As DNA, the CDR3 is TGCGCCAGCTTTCAGGGGGGCGGTAATGAAAAACTGTTTTTT.

This chain links TRBV11-3 with TRBJ2-1, with 14 nucleotides matching TRBD2. Per the germline V gene, CDR1 is SGHNT and CDR2 is YENEEA. After removal of 5 bases from V and 6 bases from J, the junction contained 6 bases not matched to a gene. The CDR3 runs 16 residues. The CDR3 coding sequence is TGTGCCAGCAGCGGGACTAGCGGGAGACGGGCCAATGAGCAGTTCTTC. Encoded protein: CASSGTSGRRANEQFF.

The chain employs TRBV5-8 and TRBJ2-1; 7 nucleotides line up with TRBD2. The V gene's germline CDR1 is SGHTS and CDR2 YDEGEE. The CDR3 sequence is 15 residues long. After removal of 2 bases from V and 7 bases from J, the junction contained 9 bases not matched to a gene. CDR3 region: CASSFLAGDKNEQFF. DNA for the CDR3: TGTGCCAGCAGCTTTCTGGCGGGAGATAAAAATGAGCAGTTCTTC.

The chain is built from TRBV10-3 and TRBJ2-1; D unresolved. The CDR3 has 17 amino acids. Trimming stripped 0 bases from V and 3 bases from J, with 15 bases between. Germline lookup yields CDR1 ENHRY and CDR2 SYGVKD. The CDR3, as DNA: TGTGCCATCAGTGAGTCAAAGTCTACCTTTAACTACAATGAGCAGTTCTTC. It specifies CAISESKSTFNYNEQFF.

The chain couples TRBV7-2 to TRBJ1-2; 7 bases are shared with TRBD1. J was trimmed by 6 bases and V by 7 bases; bases with no gene match: 11. Per germline, CDR1 SGHTA and CDR2 FQGNSA. The CDR3 has 14 amino acids. The CDR3 spells CASTPMTGRDGYTF. CDR3 sequence (DNA): TGTGCCAGCACCCCCATGACAGGGAGGGATGGCTACACCTTC.

This clone turned up a few times. The chain links TRBV27 to TRBJ1-1; weak D call: TRBD1 (5 bases). Germline lookup yields CDR1 MNHEY and CDR2 SMNVEV (reference sequence). CDR3 size: 13 residues. V gave up 9 bases and J gave up 0 bases, with 11 bases separating them. In DNA form, the CDR3 reads TGTGCCAGTGCAGGGTGTATGAACACTGAAGCTTTCTTT. Translated: CASAGCMNTEAFF.

This clone was recorded once. J is TRBJ2-7 and V is TRBV4-1; D gene uncertain. The CDR3 spans 12 residues. CDR1 and CDR2 (germline): MGHRA, YSYEKL. Trimming shortened V by 4 bases and J by 5 bases, and 9 bases separated the two germline ends. The chain's CDR3 is CASSPGLNEQYF. The CDR3 region has the DNA TGCGCCAGCAGCCCCGGGCTAAACGAGCAGTACTTC.

The chain employs TRBV19 and TRBJ2-7; the D gene could be TRBD1 or TRBD2 (5 bases each). V was cut by 6 bases and J by 2 bases, with 14 bases left in between. Germline CDR1 LNHDA, CDR2 SQIVND (reference sequence). This CDR3 spans 14 amino acids. Here the CDR3 DNA reads TGTGCCAGTAGCGGGACGGGTAAACCCTACGAGCAGTACTTC. This sequence encodes CASSGTGKPYEQYF.

The rearrangement joins TRBV28 to TRBJ2-3, with TRBD2 identical over 13 bases. This CDR3 is 19 amino acids long. CDR1 is MDHEN, CDR2 SYDVKM, per germline. V dropped 1 base and J dropped 2; count of bases not matched to a gene: 9. CDR3 sequence: CASSLFLLLAGGDTDTQYF. The DNA for the CDR3 is TGTGCCAGCAGTTTATTTCTCCTACTAGCGGGAGGGGACACAGATACGCAGTATTTT.

This clone was recorded once. J is TRBJ2-3 and V is TRBV7-8; 11 positions match TRBD2. The CDR3 runs 17 residues. V lost 7 bases, J lost 0 bases, and 9 bases stayed unmatched. From germline, CDR1 is SGHVS and CDR2 FQNEAQ. CDR3 nucleotides: TGTGCCAGCACCCGATCGGGGACTAGCGGTAGCACAGATACGCAGTATTTT. Encoded protein: CASTRSGTSGSTDTQYF. The full variable domain, completed using reference TRBV7-8 and TRBJ2-3, is GAGVSQSPRYKVAKRGQDVALRCDPISGHVSLFWYQQALGQGPEFLTYFQNEAQLDKSGLPSDRFFAERPEGSVSTLKIQRTQQEDSAVYLCASTRSGTSGSTDTQYFGPGTRLTVL.

The chain joins TRBV11-1 to TRBJ2-7; tentative D call: TRBD2 (6 bases). The V and J ends lost 3 bases and 5 bases respectively, with 14 bases between them. Germline V gives CDR1 SGHAT, CDR2 FQDESV (reference sequence). The CDR3 has 14 residues. The CDR3 nucleotides are TGTGCCAGCAGCTTTACCGGGACTGGCGACGAGCAGTACTTC. This gives the protein CASSFTGTGDEQYF.

This clone was observed a single time. The rearrangement joins TRBV28 to TRBJ2-7; D is undetermined. Germline V CDR1 and CDR2: MDHEN, SYDVKM. V lost 3 bases and J lost 7, with 22 bases in between. CDR3 size: 16 residues. The CDR3 protein is CASSFLHPTPPGEQYF. As DNA, the CDR3 is TGTGCCAGCAGTTTCCTACACCCCACACCACCCGGGGAGCAGTACTTC.

The rearrangement uses TRBV7-8 and TRBJ2-7; 8 bases line up with TRBD2. Looked up from germline, CDR1 is SGHVS and CDR2 is FQNEAQ. Trimming cost V 1 base and J 5 bases; bases outside gene matches: 10. CDR3 length: 16 amino acids. CDR3 protein: CASSLVTGLVYHEQYF. Here the CDR3 DNA reads TGTGCCAGCAGCTTAGTTACGGGACTAGTTTATCACGAGCAGTACTTC.

The J gene is TRBJ2-3, the V gene TRBV2, with 7 bases matching TRBD2. The CDR3 length is 14 residues. The trim removed 11 bases at V and 4 bases at J, leaving 12 bases unmatched. Germline V lookup: CDR1 SNHLY, CDR2 FYNNEI. The CDR3: CAGKCGRVPDTQYF. The DNA of the CDR3 is TGTGCCGGGAAGTGCGGGAGAGTACCAGATACGCAGTATTTT.